This TCR beta chain is from a study of T cell changes during pregnancy in multiple sclerosis. Using immunoSEQ multiplex PCR, the repertoire was profiled, and TCRdb retains in-frame clones only, with some absent. The table has about 77,000 clones, approximately 94% seen once. The CDR3 runs 14 residues. Germline trimming cut 4 bases from V and 5 bases from J; bases unmatched to any gene: 7. Germline V gene sequence: CDR1 KGHSH, CDR2 LQKENI. The receptor comes from a female donor in good health, enrolled as a control in a pregnancy study. The sequencing used peripheral blood, collected after pregnancy. The chain uses TRBV18 and TRBJ1-1, with 7 positions matching TRBD1. DNA of the CDR3: TGTGCCAGCTCACTGGGTCAGGGGGTGACTGAAGCTTTCTTT. This sequence encodes CASSLGQGVTEAFF.